Listed here is a single T cell receptor beta chain. Its matching antigen is unknown. Measured with immunoSEQ multiplex PCR; TCRdb has only the in-frame clones, and not every one. The table lists 70,000 to 90,000 clones, roughly 80% of them singletons. The data stem from a study of PD-1 blockade in mismatch repair-deficient tumors. Background on the study: All were previously treated, progressing patients with about a dozen mismatch repair-deficient cancer types. Findings and caveats of the study: After pembrolizumab, tumor-resident clones rose rapidly, then generally contracted before radiologic responses.

TCRs were sequenced from three patients responding to pembrolizumab. CDR1 and CDR2 (germline): LGHNA, YSLEER. Deletions cut 0 bases from V and 8 bases from J, with 17 bases between. There are 16 residues in the CDR3. The specimen comprised peripheral blood, sampled 44 weeks after starting pembrolizumab. The origin of this receptor is an adult with mismatch repair-deficient cancer. V gene TRBV4-3 combines with J gene TRBJ2-1, with unresolved D. CDR3 in amino acids: CASSQDHAGRRDEQFF. CDR3 nucleotide sequence: TGCGCCAGCAGCCAAGATCACGCAGGCCGAAGAGATGAGCAGTTCTTC.